Listed below are T cell receptor beta chains from one sample, sequenced in a study of Ad26.COV2.S vaccination and SARS-CoV-2 variants. Profiled with immunoSEQ multiplex PCR; TCRdb holds only in-frame clones, not every one. The table includes about 350,000 clones, 92% detected once. The material sequenced was peripheral blood, taken after recovery from COVID-19. Every receptor here comes from a human donor who had recovered from COVID-19. The CDR3 runs from the conserved cysteine through the conserved F or W. A D gene is named only where the DNA matches it firmly. The size of a clone is reported for some rows only, either as once, few or many, or as a class for expanded clones.

length	V	J	D	size	CDR3	DNA
16	TRBV6-1	TRBJ2-3	NA	once	CASSGGTALEGDTQYF	TGTGCCAGCAGTGGAGGGACGGCCCTTGAGGGAGATACGCAGTATTTT
14	TRBV10-1	TRBJ2-7	TRBD1	once	CASSDGTEIYEQYF	TGCGCCAGCAGTGATGGGACAGAGATCTACGAGCAGTACTTC
13	TRBV6-6	TRBJ1-1	TRBD1	NA	CASSRTGGTEAFF	TGTGCCAGCAGTAGGACAGGGGGCACTGAAGCTTTCTTT
18	TRBV5-4	TRBJ2-1	NA	NA	CASSLPTIWGVDYNEQFF	TGTGCCAGCAGCTTGCCCACCATCTGGGGGGTGGATTACAATGAGCAGTTCTTC
14	TRBV7-2	TRBJ1-1	NA	NA	CASSLLTPTHEAFF	TGTGCCAGCAGCTTGTTAACCCCCACCCATGAAGCTTTCTTT
15	TRBV5-1	TRBJ1-4	NA	NA	CASSWAQGAGEKLFF	TGCGCCAGCAGCTGGGCACAGGGCGCGGGTGAAAAACTGTTTTTT
15	TRBV5-1	TRBJ2-3	NA	NA	CASSLVPGPTDTQYF	TGCGCCAGCAGCTTGGTTCCAGGACCCACAGATACGCAGTATTTT
14	TRBV10-3	TRBJ2-3	TRBD2	NA	CATGKGLAGDTQYF	TGTGCCACCGGCAAGGGGCTAGCGGGCGATACGCAGTATTTT
15	TRBV6-5	TRBJ2-1	NA	NA	CASSWLDGGRGEQFF	TGTGCCAGCAGTTGGCTTGACGGGGGGCGGGGTGAGCAGTTCTTC
14	TRBV6-5	TRBJ2-7	TRBD1	NA	CASSYGQGAYEQYF	TGTGCCAGCAGTTACGGACAGGGCGCCTACGAGCAGTACTTC
10	TRBV29-1	TRBJ2-1	NA	NA	CSVERNEQFF	TGCAGCGTTGAAAGAAATGAGCAGTTCTTC
15	TRBV5-1	TRBJ1-1	NA	NA	CASSLSRVEYTEAFF	TGCGCCAGCAGCTTGTCGAGGGTGGAGTACACTGAAGCTTTCTTT
13	TRBV14	TRBJ2-7	NA	NA	CASSPGLDYEQYF	TGTGCCAGCAGCCCTGGACTGGACTACGAGCAGTACTTC
15	TRBV7-9	TRBJ1-4	NA	NA	CASSLPHKKDEKLFF	TGTGCCAGCAGCTTGCCCCACAAAAAGGATGAAAAACTGTTTTTT
11	TRBV18	TRBJ2-5	NA	NA	CASSPKETQYF	TGTGCCAGCTCCCCTAAAGAGACCCAGTACTTC
13	TRBV18	TRBJ2-2	NA	once	CASSPSNTGELFF	TGTGCCAGCTCACCATCGAACACCGGGGAGCTGTTTTTT
15	TRBV11-3	TRBJ1-1	TRBD1	NA	CASSLRTGGVTEAFF	TGTGCCAGCAGCTTAAGGACAGGGGGGGTCACTGAAGCTTTCTTT